These T cell receptor beta chains were read from a single sample in a study of shared clonotypes between healthy human individuals. TCRdb's copy holds only in-frame clones and misses some; the assay was immunoSEQ multiplex PCR. This sample has about 2 million clones, with roughly 95% found just once. The source material was naive CD4+ T cells sorted from blood. These receptors originate from a man aged 18 to 35 in good health. Both conserved end residues are part of each CDR3. Fields, in order: V gene, clone size, D gene, J gene, CDR3 DNA, CDR3 protein. A D gene is named only where the DNA matches it firmly. Some rows mark clone size as missing; the rest say once, few, many or name a class of expanded clone.

TRBV6-5	-	-	TRBJ1-6	TGTGCCAGCAGCCGGACAGAACATGCGAACTCACCCCTCCACTTT	CASSRTEHANSPLHF
TRBV10-3	-	-	TRBJ1-5	TGTGCCATCAGCGGAACAGGGAATAGCAATCAGCCCCAGCATTTT	CAISGTGNSNQPQHF
TRBV30	-	TRBD1	TRBJ1-1	TGTGCCTGGAGGATAGACAGGGGAGGAACTGAAGCTTTCTTT	CAWRIDRGGTEAFF
TRBV21-1	-	-	TRBJ1-2	TGTGCCAGCAAGGATGGCTACACCTTC	CASKDGYTF
TRBV7-2	-	-	TRBJ1-1	TGTGCCAGCAGCTTAATGCGGGGTGAAGCTTTCTTT	CASSLMRGEAFF
TRBV5-6	-	TRBD2	TRBJ2-7	TGTGCCAGCAGCTTGGTCACTAGCGGGATGCTCCACGAGCAGTACTTC	CASSLVTSGMLHEQYF
TRBV4-1	once	TRBD1	TRBJ2-2	TGCGCCAGCAGCCAAGTTATGACAGGGGCTAGGTCTTCCGGGGAGCTGTTTTTT	CASSQVMTGARSSGELFF
TRBV6-5	-	TRBD1	TRBJ1-1	TGTGCCAGCACCTTGGACAGGGCGAACACTGAAGCTTTCTTT	CASTLDRANTEAFF
TRBV4-1	-	-	TRBJ2-6	TGCGCCAGCAGCCAAATAGGCGCTGGGGCCAACGTCCTGACTTTC	CASSQIGAGANVLTF
TRBV10-3	-	TRBD1	TRBJ2-2	TGTGCCATCAGTGGGACAGGTAACAGCGGGGAGCTGTTTTTT	CAISGTGNSGELFF
TRBV5-1	-	TRBD2	TRBJ2-2	TGCGCCAGCAGCGGGGGACTAGCGGGAGTTGTCACCGGGGAGCTGTTTTTT	CASSGGLAGVVTGELFF
TRBV2	-	TRBD1	TRBJ1-2	TGTGCCAGCAGTGAAGAGGGACAGGGGAATGAAGGCTACACCTTC	CASSEEGQGNEGYTF
TRBV5-1	-	-	TRBJ2-3	TGCGCCAGCAGCTTGGTTGCAGGGGATAGCACAGATACGCAGTATTTT	CASSLVAGDSTDTQYF
TRBV6-1	-	-	TRBJ1-4	TGTGCCAGCAGATTGTGGGGGCGGGAAAAACTGTTTTTT	CASRLWGREKLFF
TRBV4-1	-	TRBD2	TRBJ2-7	TGCGCCAGCAGACAAACTAGCGGGTACTACGAGCAGTACTTC	CASRQTSGYYEQYF
TRBV6-1	-	-	TRBJ2-3	TGTGCCAGTCTGATTTTCCGGGGTACAGATACGCAGTATTTT	CASLIFRGTDTQYF
TRBV28	-	-	TRBJ2-7	TGTGCCAGCAGTTCGCGGACGGCGCCAGCCTACGAGCAGTACTTC	CASSSRTAPAYEQYF
TRBV7-2	-	-	TRBJ2-5	TGTGCCAGCAGCTTTTCAGGGCCAGGAGAGACCCAGTACTTC	CASSFSGPGETQYF
TRBV11-2	-	TRBD1	TRBJ2-1	TGTGCCAGCAGCCCACGTCCGGGACAGGGGGGGAATGAGCAGTTCTTC	CASSPRPGQGGNEQFF
TRBV5-1	-	-	TRBJ1-2	TGCGCCAGCAGCTTGAATCAGCCTAACTATGGCTACACCTTC	CASSLNQPNYGYTF
TRBV18	-	TRBD2	TRBJ2-7	TGTGCCAGCACTCGGGCTAGCGGGATCGACTACGAGCAGTACTTC	CASTRASGIDYEQYF
TRBV10-2	-	TRBD1	TRBJ2-5	TGCGCCAGCAGAAAGACAGGGGTCGAGACCCAGTACTTC	CASRKTGVETQYF
TRBV10-1	-	-	TRBJ1-6	TGCGCCAGCAGAGGGCAGGGTAATTCACCCCTCCACTTT	CASRGQGNSPLHF